This T cell receptor beta chain was recorded in a study of T cells in Graves' hyperthyroidism and ophthalmopathy. The germline gives CDR1 MNHNS, CDR2 SASEGT. Losses at the gene ends were 5 bases for V and 0 bases for J; bases not matched to a gene: 6. The CDR3 has 15 amino acids. There were TCR beta CDR3 regions amplified from RNA transcripts. The TCR CDR3 first-round RT-PCR relied on the HTBI primer set. From the multiplex PCR reads, TCRdb called clonotypes with MiXCR, one entry per CDR3 protein. The data hold about 530,000 distinct CDR3 sequences, with 17% observed a single time. Sequences were obtained from blood. The clonotype originates from a woman in her late teens or twenties with Graves' ophthalmopathy. This sequence joins TRBV6-1 and TRBJ1-2, with 7 bases lining up with TRBD1. CDR3 sequence (DNA): TGTGCCAGCAGTAGGGAGGGGGCGCCTAACTATGGCTACACCTTC. Its translation is CASSREGAPNYGYTF.